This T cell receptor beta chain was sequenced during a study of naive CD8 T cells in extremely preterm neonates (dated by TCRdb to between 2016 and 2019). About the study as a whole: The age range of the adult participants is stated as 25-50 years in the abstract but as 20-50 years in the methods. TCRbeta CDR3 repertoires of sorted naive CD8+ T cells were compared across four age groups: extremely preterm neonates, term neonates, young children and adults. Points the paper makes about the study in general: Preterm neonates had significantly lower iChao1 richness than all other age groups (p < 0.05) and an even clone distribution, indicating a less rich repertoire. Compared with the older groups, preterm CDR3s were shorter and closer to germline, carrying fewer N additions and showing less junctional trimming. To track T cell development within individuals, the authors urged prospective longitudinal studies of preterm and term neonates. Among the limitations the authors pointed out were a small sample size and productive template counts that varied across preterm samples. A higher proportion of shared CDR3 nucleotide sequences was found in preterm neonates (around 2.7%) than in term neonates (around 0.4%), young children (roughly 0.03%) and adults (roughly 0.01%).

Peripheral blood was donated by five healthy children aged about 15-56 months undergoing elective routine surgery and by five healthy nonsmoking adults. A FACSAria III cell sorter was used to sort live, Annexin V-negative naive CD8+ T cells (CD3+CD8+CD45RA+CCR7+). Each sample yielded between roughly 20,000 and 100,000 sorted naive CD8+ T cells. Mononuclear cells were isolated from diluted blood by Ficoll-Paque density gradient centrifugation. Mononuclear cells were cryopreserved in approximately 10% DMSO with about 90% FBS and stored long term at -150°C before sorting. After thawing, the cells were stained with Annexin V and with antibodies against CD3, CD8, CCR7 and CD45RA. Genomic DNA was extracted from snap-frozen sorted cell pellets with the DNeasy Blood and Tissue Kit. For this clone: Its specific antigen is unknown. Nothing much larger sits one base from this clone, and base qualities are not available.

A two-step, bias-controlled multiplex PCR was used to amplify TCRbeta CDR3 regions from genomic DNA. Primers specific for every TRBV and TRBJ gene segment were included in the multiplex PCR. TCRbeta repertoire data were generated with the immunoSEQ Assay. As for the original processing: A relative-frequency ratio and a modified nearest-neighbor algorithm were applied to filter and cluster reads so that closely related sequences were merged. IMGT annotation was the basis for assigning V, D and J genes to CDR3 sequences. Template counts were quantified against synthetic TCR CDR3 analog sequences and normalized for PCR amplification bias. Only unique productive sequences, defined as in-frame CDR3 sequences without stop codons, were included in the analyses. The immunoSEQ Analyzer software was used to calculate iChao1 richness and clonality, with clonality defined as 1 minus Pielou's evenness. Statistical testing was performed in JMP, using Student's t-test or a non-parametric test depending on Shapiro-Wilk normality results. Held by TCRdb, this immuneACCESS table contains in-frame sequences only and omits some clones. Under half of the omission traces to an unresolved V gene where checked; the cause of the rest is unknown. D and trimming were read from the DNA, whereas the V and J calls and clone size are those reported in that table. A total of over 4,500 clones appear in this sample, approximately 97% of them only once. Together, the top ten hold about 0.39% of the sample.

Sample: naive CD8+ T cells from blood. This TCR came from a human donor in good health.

The sequenced DNA is TGTGCCAGCAGTCACCGGGACAGGGACTCTGCTGAAGCTTTCTTT. The encoded protein is CASSHRDRDSAEAFF. The chain is assembled from TRBV6-5 and TRBJ1-1, with 9 junctional bases fitting TRBD1. After removal of 5 bases from V and 6 bases from J, the junction retains 10 bases not matched to a gene. Per the germline V gene, MNHEY is the CDR1 and SVGAGI is the CDR2. The CDR3 runs 15 amino acids, cysteine and phenylalanine included. Just the 45-base CDR3 DNA is kept, in frame starting at base 1.